Presented here are 23 T cell receptor beta chains from one specimen sequenced in a study of blood T cell repertoires in COVID-19. Here immunoSEQ multiplex PCR was the method, and the copy in TCRdb shows in-frame clones only, minus some. The table shows around 77,000 clones, with approximately 83% occurring only once. What was sequenced was peripheral blood. The receptors stem from a man aged 25-45 years with COVID-19, enrolled during active disease.

This chain joins TRBV14 and TRBJ1-2; D gene ambiguous. Germline-derived CDR1 and CDR2 are SGHDN and FVKESK. V dropped 1 base and J dropped 8 bases, with 14 bases sitting between them. CDR3 length equals 14 residues. DNA for the CDR3: TGTGCCAGCAGCCAAGGGACTGAGATTTGGGGCTACACCTTC. Protein: CASSQGTEIWGYTF.

The gene calls are TRBV28 and TRBJ2-7; maybe TRBD1 (5 bases). CDR1 and CDR2 (germline): MDHEN, SYDVKM. Trimming removed 1 base from V and 5 bases from J, with 9 bases in between. There are 13 residues in the CDR3. The CDR3 is CASSLSRVHEQYF. The DNA of the CDR3 is TGTGCCAGCAGTTTATCCAGGGTCCACGAGCAGTACTTC.

This clone was picked up one time. The rearrangement links TRBV30 to TRBJ2-7; D is undetermined. Trimming shortened V by 0 bases and J by 2 bases, and 11 bases separated the two germline ends. CDR1 and CDR2 from the germline V gene are GTSNPN and SVGIG (reference sequence). The CDR3 is 14 amino acids. The CDR3 spells CAWSVPGRAYEQYF. In DNA, the CDR3 is TGTGCCTGGAGTGTTCCAGGTCGAGCCTACGAGCAGTACTTC.

V and J are TRBV5-4 and TRBJ1-1; the D gene is possibly TRBD1 (5 bases). CDR3 length: 13 amino acids. V lost 10 bases and J lost 0, with 13 bases in between. Germline CDR1 reads SGHNT; CDR2 reads YYREEE (reference sequence). CDR3 in amino acids: CAPGKEMNTEAFF. In nucleotides, the CDR3 is TGTGCCCCAGGGAAAGAAATGAACACTGAAGCTTTCTTT.

This clone came up a few times. The chain has TRBV6-1 and TRBJ2-1; TRBD2 matches at 7 bases. The V gene end was trimmed by 1 base and the J gene end by 4 bases; junction bases not matched to a gene: 7. This CDR3 has 16 residues. Germline CDR1 reads MNHNS; CDR2 reads SASEGT. The CDR3 protein is CASSEVPSGIYNEQFF. The CDR3 bases are TGTGCCAGCAGTGAAGTTCCTAGCGGAATATACAATGAGCAGTTCTTC.

The chain has TRBV19 and TRBJ2-7, with D possibly TRBD1 on 6 matching bases. Trimming shortened V by 3 bases and J by 1 base, and 10 bases separated the two germline ends. CDR3 length equals 14 residues. Looked up from germline, CDR1 is LNHDA and CDR2 is SQIVND (reference sequence). The CDR3 bases are TGTGCCAGTAGTATTCAGGGGCATTCCTACGAGCAGTACTTC. Translated, it gives CASSIQGHSYEQYF.

V is TRBV10-1 and J is TRBJ1-6; D is unresolved. Trimming cost V 4 bases and J 5 bases, with 9 bases left between them. This CDR3 contains 14 residues. Germline CDR1 reads WNHNN; CDR2 reads SYGVQD (reference sequence). The CDR3 loop reads CASSGGRNNSPLHF. CDR3 DNA sequence: TGCGCCAGCAGTGGAGGGCGGAATAATTCACCCCTCCACTTT.

This clone was picked up one time. The genes are TRBV6-5 and TRBJ1-1; D unclear. Germline V lookup: CDR1 MNHEY, CDR2 SVGAGI. There are 11 residues in the CDR3. V lost 8 bases, J lost 6 bases, and 10 bases lay in between. The CDR3 here is CASRREAEAFF. The CDR3 DNA is TGTGCCAGCCGAAGGGAGGCTGAAGCTTTCTTT.

The genes are TRBV29-1 and TRBJ1-2; D is possibly TRBD1 (6 bases). CDR1 and CDR2 from the germline V gene are SQVTM and ANQGSEA. CDR3 length: 14 amino acids. V shed 3 bases and J shed 2 bases, with 13 bases lying between them. CDR3 amino acids: CSVDTGLGNYGYTF. In DNA, the CDR3 is TGCAGCGTTGACACAGGGTTGGGGAACTATGGCTACACCTTC.

The count of this clone is one. This chain uses TRBV30 with TRBJ1-2; 8 bases are shared with TRBD1. Per the germline V gene, CDR1 is GTSNPN and CDR2 is SVGIG (reference sequence). Losses at the gene ends were 5 bases for V and 9 bases for J; bases not matched to a gene: 8. There are 12 residues in the CDR3. CDR3 in amino acids: CAWATGGMSYTF. DNA for the CDR3: TGTGCCTGGGCCACAGGGGGTATGAGCTACACCTTC.

The CDR3 protein is CASSSPDSSSIETQYF. DNA of the CDR3: TGTGCCAGCAGTTCGCCGGACAGTTCAAGTATCGAGACCCAGTACTTC. The chain recombines TRBV28 with TRBJ2-5; maybe TRBD1 (6 bases). Germline V CDR1 and CDR2: MDHEN, SYDVKM. This CDR3 has 16 residues. Trimming shortened V by 4 bases and J by 5 bases, and 20 bases separated the two germline ends.

This sequence joins TRBV2 and TRBJ2-7; TRBD1 aligns across 10 bases. This CDR3 comprises 17 residues. V dropped 4 bases and J dropped 4; count of bases not matched to a gene: 13. Germline CDR1 reads SNHLY; CDR2 reads FYNNEI. The CDR3 loop reads CASSVAAPGTGDYEQYF. The CDR3 coding sequence is TGTGCCAGCAGTGTTGCTGCACCCGGGACAGGGGATTACGAGCAGTACTTC.

The V gene is TRBV10-3, the J gene TRBJ2-2; the match to TRBD1 covers 7 bases. CDR1 is ENHRY and CDR2 is SYGVKD in the germline V gene. The CDR3 is made up of 17 amino acids. The V gene end was trimmed by 3 bases and the J gene end by 0 bases; junction bases not matched to a gene: 7. The CDR3 nucleotides read TGTGCCATCAGTGACCCCAACAGGGGCACGAACACCGGGGAGCTGTTTTTT. Encoded protein: CAISDPNRGTNTGELFF.

The rearrangement uses TRBV12-3 or TRBV12-4 and TRBJ2-5; D not resolved. The CDR3 runs to 13 residues. V gave up 6 bases and J gave up 0 bases, with 8 bases separating them. The CDR3: CASSLRDQETQYF. The CDR3, as DNA: TGTGCCAGCAGCCTTCGGGACCAAGAGACCCAGTACTTC.

This clone has a handful of counts. The chain couples TRBV5-1 to TRBJ1-1; D remains ambiguous. Trimming left V 0 bases short and J 2 bases short, with 11 bases between. This CDR3 spans 15 amino acids. Per germline, CDR1 SGHRS and CDR2 YFSETQ. Here the CDR3 reads CASSLEVGGNTEAFF. The CDR3 DNA is TGCGCCAGCAGCTTGGAGGTTGGAGGTAACACTGAAGCTTTCTTT.

This sequence joins TRBV9 and TRBJ1-5; a weak D match, TRBD1 (6 bases). The V gene lost 3 bases and the J gene lost 3 bases, with 13 bases spanning the gap. CDR1 is SGDLS and CDR2 is YYNGEE in the germline V gene. This CDR3 has 15 residues. In nucleotides, the CDR3 is TGTGCCAGCAGCGCAACAGGGATAAACAATCAGCCCCAGCATTTT. Translating it yields CASSATGINNQPQHF.

The chain combines TRBV5-1 with TRBJ2-5; 8 bases are shared with TRBD2. Germline lookup yields CDR1 SGHRS and CDR2 YFSETQ. Losses at the gene ends were 4 bases for V and 0 bases for J; bases not matched to a gene: 8. This CDR3 comprises 16 residues. CDR3 amino acids: CASSLLPGGHQETQYF. The CDR3 nucleotides read TGCGCCAGCAGCCTTCTGCCGGGAGGGCACCAAGAGACCCAGTACTTC.

This clone was detected only once. The chain recombines TRBV4-1 with TRBJ2-1; a possible D gene is TRBD1 (6 bases). V dropped 2 bases and J dropped 0 bases, with 17 bases sitting between them. This CDR3 is built from 18 residues. The germline V gene has CDR1 MGHRA and CDR2 YSYEKL. The CDR3 DNA reads as TGCGCCAGCAGCCAATTAGGGGGTCGGTCGAGCTCCTACAATGAGCAGTTCTTC. Its translation is CASSQLGGRSSSYNEQFF.

The genes are TRBV3-1 (or the pseudogene TRBV3-2) and TRBJ2-2, with TRBD2 matching over 8 bases. The CDR3 spans 17 residues. After removal of 0 bases from V and 6 bases from J, the junction contained 9 bases not matched to a gene. Germline-derived CDR1 and CDR2 are LGHDT and YNNKEL (reference sequence). The CDR3 nucleotides are TGTGCCAGCAGCCAAGAACTGGGGCGGGAGGCATCCGGGGAGCTGTTTTTT. This gives the protein CASSQELGREASGELFF.

CDR3 DNA: TGTGCCAGCAGTTTGGGGGGGCCCACTGAAGCTTTCTTT. Translation: CASSLGGPTEAFF. The chain employs TRBV6-5 and TRBJ1-1, with D perhaps TRBD1 (6 bases). V dropped 4 bases and J dropped 4 bases, with 10 bases sitting between them. The CDR3 extends over 13 amino acids. Germline V gene lookup returns CDR1 MNHEY and CDR2 SVGAGI.

V gene TRBV4-1 combines with J gene TRBJ1-5; D gene uncertain. Germline lookup yields CDR1 MGHRA and CDR2 YSYEKL. The V end lost 1 base, the J end lost 9 bases, and 10 bases lay between the germline ends. There are 13 residues in the CDR3. The DNA for the CDR3 is TGCGCCAGCAGCCAAGTAGCGGCTTCGCCCCAGCATTTT. Amino acid sequence: CASSQVAASPQHF.

The rearrangement joins TRBV7-9 to TRBJ2-1; 7 bases are a match to TRBD1. The CDR3 has 13 residues. Looked up from germline, CDR1 is SEHNR and CDR2 is FQNEAQ (reference sequence). V trimming: 7 bases; J trimming: 1 base; junction bases outside the gene matches: 1. The DNA of the CDR3 is TGTGCCAGCACGGACAGGTCCTACAATGAGCAGTTCTTC. This encodes CASTDRSYNEQFF.

V is TRBV4-3 and J is TRBJ1-2, with TRBD1 as a possible D gene (5 bases). V lost 4 bases to trimming and J lost 5 bases, with 17 bases between them. The CDR3 is 15 amino acids. Germline CDR1 reads LGHNA; CDR2 reads YSLEER. CDR3 sequence (DNA): TGCGCCAGCAGCCCGGTTTCAACCGGGACTTATGGCTACACCTTC. The encoded protein is CASSPVSTGTYGYTF.